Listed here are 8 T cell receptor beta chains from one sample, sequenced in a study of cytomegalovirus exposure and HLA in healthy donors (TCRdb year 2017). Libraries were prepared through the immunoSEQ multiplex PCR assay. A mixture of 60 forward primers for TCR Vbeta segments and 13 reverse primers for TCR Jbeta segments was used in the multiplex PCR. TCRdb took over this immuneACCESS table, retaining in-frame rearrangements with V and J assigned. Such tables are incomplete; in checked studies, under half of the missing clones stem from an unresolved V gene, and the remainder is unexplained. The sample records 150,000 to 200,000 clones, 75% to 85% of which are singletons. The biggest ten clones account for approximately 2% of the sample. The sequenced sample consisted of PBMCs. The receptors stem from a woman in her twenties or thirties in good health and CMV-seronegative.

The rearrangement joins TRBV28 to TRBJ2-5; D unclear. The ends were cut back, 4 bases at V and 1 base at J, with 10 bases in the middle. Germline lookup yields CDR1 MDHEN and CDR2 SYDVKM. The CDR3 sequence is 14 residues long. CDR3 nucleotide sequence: TGTGCCAGCAGTTCCGCGGTTATCCAAGAGACCCAGTACTTC. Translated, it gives CASSSAVIQETQYF.

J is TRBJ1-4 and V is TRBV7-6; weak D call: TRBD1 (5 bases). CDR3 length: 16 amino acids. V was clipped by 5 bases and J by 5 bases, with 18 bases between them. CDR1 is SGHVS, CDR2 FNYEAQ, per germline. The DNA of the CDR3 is TGTGCCAGCAGCCCAGGTCCCGCGGGGACGAATGAAAAACTGTTTTTT. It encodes CASSPGPAGTNEKLFF.

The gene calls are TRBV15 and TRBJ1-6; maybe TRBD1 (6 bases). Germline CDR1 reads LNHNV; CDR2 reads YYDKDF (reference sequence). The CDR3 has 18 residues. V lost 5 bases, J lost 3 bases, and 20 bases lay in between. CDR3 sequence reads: CATSHIAQTGRYNSPLHF. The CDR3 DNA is TGTGCCACCAGCCATATTGCCCAGACAGGACGCTATAATTCACCCCTCCACTTT.

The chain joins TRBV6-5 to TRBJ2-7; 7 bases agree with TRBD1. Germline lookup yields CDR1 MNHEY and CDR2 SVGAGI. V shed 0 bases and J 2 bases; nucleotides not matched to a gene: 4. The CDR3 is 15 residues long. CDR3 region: CASSYSVQGTYEQYF. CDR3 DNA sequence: TGTGCCAGCAGTTACTCCGTACAGGGGACCTACGAGCAGTACTTC.

CDR3 region: CASSPTAGLNYGYTF. In nucleotides, the CDR3 is TGTGCCAGCAGCCCCACAGCGGGCCTTAACTATGGCTACACCTTC. The rearrangement uses TRBV5-4 and TRBJ1-2; no clear D gene. Trimming pared 4 bases from V and 1 base from J, leaving 14 bases between. Germline V gene sequence: CDR1 SGHNT, CDR2 YYREEE (reference sequence). The CDR3 sequence is 15 residues long.

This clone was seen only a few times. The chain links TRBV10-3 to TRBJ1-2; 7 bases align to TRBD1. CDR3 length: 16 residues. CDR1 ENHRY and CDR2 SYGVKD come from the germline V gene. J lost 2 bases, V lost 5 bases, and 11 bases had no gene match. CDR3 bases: TGTGCCATCAGTAACCAAGAGCCGGGACAGAACTATGGCTACACCTTC. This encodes CAISNQEPGQNYGYTF.

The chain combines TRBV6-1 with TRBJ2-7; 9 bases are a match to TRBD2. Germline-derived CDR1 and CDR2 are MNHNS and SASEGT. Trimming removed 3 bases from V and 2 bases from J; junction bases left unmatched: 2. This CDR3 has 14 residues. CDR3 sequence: CASSDLAGAYEQYF. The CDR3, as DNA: TGTGCCAGCAGTGATTTAGCGGGGGCCTACGAGCAGTACTTC.

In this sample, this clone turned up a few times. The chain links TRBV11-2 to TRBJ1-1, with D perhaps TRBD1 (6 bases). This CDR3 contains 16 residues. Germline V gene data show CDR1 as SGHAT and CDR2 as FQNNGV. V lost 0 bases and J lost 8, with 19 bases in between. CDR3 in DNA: TGTGCCAGCAGCTTAGAGGGACACCAAACGAGGCTGGAAGCTTTCTTT. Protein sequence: CASSLEGHQTRLEAFF.